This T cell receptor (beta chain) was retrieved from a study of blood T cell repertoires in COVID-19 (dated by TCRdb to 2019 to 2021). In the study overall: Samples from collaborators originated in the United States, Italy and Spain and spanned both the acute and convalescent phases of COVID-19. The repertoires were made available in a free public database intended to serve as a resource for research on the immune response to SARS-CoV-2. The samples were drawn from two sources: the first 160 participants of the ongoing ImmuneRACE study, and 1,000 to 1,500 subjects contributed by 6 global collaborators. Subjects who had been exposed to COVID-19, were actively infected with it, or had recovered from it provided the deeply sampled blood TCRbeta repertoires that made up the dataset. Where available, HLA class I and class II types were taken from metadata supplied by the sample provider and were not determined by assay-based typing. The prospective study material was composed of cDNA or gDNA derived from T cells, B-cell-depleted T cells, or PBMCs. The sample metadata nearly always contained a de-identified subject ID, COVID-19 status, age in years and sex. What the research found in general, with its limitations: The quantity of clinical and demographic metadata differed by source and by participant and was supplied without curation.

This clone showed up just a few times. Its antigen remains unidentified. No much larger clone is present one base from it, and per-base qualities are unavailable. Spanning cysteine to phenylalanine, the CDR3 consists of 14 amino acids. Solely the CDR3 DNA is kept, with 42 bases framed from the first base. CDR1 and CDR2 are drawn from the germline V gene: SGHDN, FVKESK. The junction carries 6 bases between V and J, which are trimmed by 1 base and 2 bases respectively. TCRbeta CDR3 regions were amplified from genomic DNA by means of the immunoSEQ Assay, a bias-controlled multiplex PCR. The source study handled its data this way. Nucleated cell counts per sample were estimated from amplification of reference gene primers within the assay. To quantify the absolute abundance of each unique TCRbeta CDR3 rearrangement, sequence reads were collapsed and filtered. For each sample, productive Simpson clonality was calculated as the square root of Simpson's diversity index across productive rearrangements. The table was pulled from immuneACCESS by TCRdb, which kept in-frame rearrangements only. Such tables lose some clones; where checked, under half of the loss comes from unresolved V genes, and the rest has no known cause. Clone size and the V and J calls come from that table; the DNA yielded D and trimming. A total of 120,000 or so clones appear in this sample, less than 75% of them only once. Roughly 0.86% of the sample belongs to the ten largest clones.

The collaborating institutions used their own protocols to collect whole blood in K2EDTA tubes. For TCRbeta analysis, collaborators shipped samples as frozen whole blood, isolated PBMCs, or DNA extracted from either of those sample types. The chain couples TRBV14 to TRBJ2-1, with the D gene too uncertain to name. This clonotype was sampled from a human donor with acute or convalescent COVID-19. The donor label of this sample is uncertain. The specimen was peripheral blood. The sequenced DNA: TGTGCCAGCAGCCAAGTAATAACCTACAATGAGCAGTTCTTC. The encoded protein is CASSQVITYNEQFF.